The T cell receptor beta chain under discussion was sequenced for a study of cytomegalovirus exposure and HLA in healthy donors. About the research overall: Earlier sequencing of approximately 200 million T cells yielded roughly 120 million unique TCR beta sequences. Broader study findings: Researchers catalogued roughly 150 TCR beta chains as cytomegalovirus-associated. The study reported that TCR beta sequences accurately predicted HLA-A and HLA-B alleles in most subjects.

This clone was counted between two and nine times. Its antigen is as yet unknown. Researchers ran the PCR with 60 Vbeta and 13 Jbeta primers. TCRdb's copy holds only in-frame clones and misses some; the assay was immunoSEQ multiplex PCR. Among more than 110,000 clones, 70% to 85% were seen once, and the ten largest hold roughly 10%. Specimen: PBMCs. The origin of this receptor is a woman aged 50 to 60 in good health and CMV-seropositive.

In DNA, the CDR3 is TGTGCCAGCAGCCGGGACAGGGGAACTGAAGCTTTCTTT. Amino acid sequence: CASSRDRGTEAFF. This chain connects TRBV5-6 to TRBJ1-1; 10 positions agree with TRBD1. With 4 bases clipped from V and 5 bases from J, the junction kept 2 bases outside the gene matches. CDR3 length: 13 residues. The V gene's germline CDR1 is SGHDT and CDR2 YYEEEE.